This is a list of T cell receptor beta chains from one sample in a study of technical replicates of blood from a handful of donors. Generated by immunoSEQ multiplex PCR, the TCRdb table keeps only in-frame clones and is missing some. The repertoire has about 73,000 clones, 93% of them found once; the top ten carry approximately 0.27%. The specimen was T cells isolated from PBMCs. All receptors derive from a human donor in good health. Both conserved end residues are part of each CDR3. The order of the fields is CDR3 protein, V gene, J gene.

CDR3aa: CASSLAASGESYNEQFF; v_gene: TRBV7-8; j_gene: TRBJ2-1
CDR3aa: CASGGLSELFF; v_gene: TRBV28; j_gene: TRBJ1-4
CDR3aa: CASSLRVTGATQYF; v_gene: TRBV7-2; j_gene: TRBJ2-3
CDR3aa: CASSSWGTSGEQYF; v_gene: TRBV11-3; j_gene: TRBJ2-7
CDR3aa: CASSELRDRDYEQYF; v_gene: TRBV6-1; j_gene: TRBJ2-7
CDR3aa: CASTGQGLVEQYF; v_gene: TRBV28; j_gene: TRBJ2-7
CDR3aa: CASSQQADRGDYEQYF; v_gene: TRBV4-1; j_gene: TRBJ2-7
CDR3aa: CAIRATRDRLYEQYF; v_gene: TRBV10-3; j_gene: TRBJ2-7
CDR3aa: CSVHRETNTEAFF; v_gene: TRBV29-1; j_gene: TRBJ1-1
CDR3aa: CASSPSLEDEAFF; v_gene: TRBV7-7; j_gene: TRBJ1-1
CDR3aa: CASSPGTGHFTGELFF; v_gene: TRBV9; j_gene: TRBJ2-2
CDR3aa: CASSLSLQQGYSNQPQHF; v_gene: TRBV28; j_gene: TRBJ1-5
CDR3aa: CASSESKEEETQYF; v_gene: TRBV2; j_gene: TRBJ2-5
CDR3aa: CASSLGSGGPGELFF; v_gene: TRBV4-1; j_gene: TRBJ2-2
CDR3aa: CASSSGQGTYTDTQYF; v_gene: TRBV28; j_gene: TRBJ2-3
CDR3aa: CASSKRTGTALNTEAFF; v_gene: TRBV5-1; j_gene: TRBJ1-1
CDR3aa: CASSSQGSGNSPLHF; v_gene: TRBV28; j_gene: TRBJ1-6
CDR3aa: CASSETGSPYEQYF; v_gene: TRBV10-1; j_gene: TRBJ2-7
CDR3aa: CASGTGFPTDTQYF; v_gene: TRBV5-1; j_gene: TRBJ2-3
CDR3aa: CASRKRGFYEQYF; v_gene: TRBV6-1; j_gene: TRBJ2-7
CDR3aa: CAISELMTGSGNTIYF; v_gene: TRBV10-3; j_gene: TRBJ1-3
CDR3aa: CASSLDRETGNTIYF; v_gene: TRBV11-3; j_gene: TRBJ1-3
CDR3aa: CASSWGQSPSTDTQYF; v_gene: TRBV27; j_gene: TRBJ2-3
CDR3aa: CAIGERGANTGELFF; v_gene: TRBV10-3; j_gene: TRBJ2-2
CDR3aa: CASSPQGLDTQYF; v_gene: TRBV7-7; j_gene: TRBJ2-3
CDR3aa: CASWVAGAPRNEQFF; v_gene: TRBV19; j_gene: TRBJ2-1
CDR3aa: CASSVDGTQSGELFF; v_gene: TRBV9; j_gene: TRBJ2-2
CDR3aa: CASSSRDRGDNQPQHF; v_gene: TRBV5-6; j_gene: TRBJ1-5
CDR3aa: CASSTRSNTGELFF; v_gene: TRBV7-9; j_gene: TRBJ2-2
CDR3aa: CASSYGRSYTF; v_gene: TRBV6-5; j_gene: TRBJ1-2
CDR3aa: CASGMSDRGLSGYTF; v_gene: TRBV12-5; j_gene: TRBJ1-2
CDR3aa: CASRGTGLDGANVLTF; v_gene: TRBV5-8; j_gene: TRBJ2-6
CDR3aa: CAISKDRGPTEAFF; v_gene: TRBV10-3; j_gene: TRBJ1-1
CDR3aa: CASSQEGVLASGNTIYF; v_gene: TRBV4-1; j_gene: TRBJ1-3
CDR3aa: CASIDWTEALYGYTF; v_gene: TRBV5-4; j_gene: TRBJ1-2
CDR3aa: CASSLGWGRGGHEQYF; v_gene: TRBV5-1; j_gene: TRBJ2-7
CDR3aa: CASSHDFPYEQYF; v_gene: TRBV7-9; j_gene: TRBJ2-7
CDR3aa: CASSALAGGNEQFF; v_gene: TRBV25-1; j_gene: TRBJ2-1
CDR3aa: CASSYSQETQYF; v_gene: TRBV7-2; j_gene: TRBJ2-5
CDR3aa: CAWSTGLRNEQYF; v_gene: TRBV30; j_gene: TRBJ2-7